The subject of this entry is one T cell receptor beta chain. Its antigen is not identified. Generated by immunoSEQ multiplex PCR, the TCRdb table keeps only in-frame clones and is missing some. The sample holds 100,000 to 120,000 clones, 85% to 90% seen once. This entry belongs to a study of T cell responses to AZD1222 COVID-19 vaccine. Study outcomes and limitations: Variant regions that are unmutated are reportedly the target of nearly half of spike-specific TCRs. None of the repertoires were sampled until the peak T cell response had passed. Recipients of AZD1222 seropositive at baseline numbered only 6 or 7. Mapped onto spike, vaccine-associated CD4 TCRs spanned it and were dominant at 160-218 and 743-854.

The input for sequencing was peripheral blood, taken 28 days after the second AZD1222 dose. The sequence was obtained from an adult who received the AZD1222 COVID-19 vaccine.

This chain's CDR3 is CASNTGTSSVGEQFF. Here the CDR3 DNA reads TGTGCCAGTAATACCGGGACTAGCTCGGTCGGTGAGCAGTTCTTC. This sequence joins TRBV28 and TRBJ2-1; 9 bases are shared with TRBD2. CDR1 MDHEN and CDR2 SYDVKM come from the germline V gene. Unmatched junction bases numbered 15, after V lost 9 bases and J lost 9 bases. The CDR3 is 15 residues long.